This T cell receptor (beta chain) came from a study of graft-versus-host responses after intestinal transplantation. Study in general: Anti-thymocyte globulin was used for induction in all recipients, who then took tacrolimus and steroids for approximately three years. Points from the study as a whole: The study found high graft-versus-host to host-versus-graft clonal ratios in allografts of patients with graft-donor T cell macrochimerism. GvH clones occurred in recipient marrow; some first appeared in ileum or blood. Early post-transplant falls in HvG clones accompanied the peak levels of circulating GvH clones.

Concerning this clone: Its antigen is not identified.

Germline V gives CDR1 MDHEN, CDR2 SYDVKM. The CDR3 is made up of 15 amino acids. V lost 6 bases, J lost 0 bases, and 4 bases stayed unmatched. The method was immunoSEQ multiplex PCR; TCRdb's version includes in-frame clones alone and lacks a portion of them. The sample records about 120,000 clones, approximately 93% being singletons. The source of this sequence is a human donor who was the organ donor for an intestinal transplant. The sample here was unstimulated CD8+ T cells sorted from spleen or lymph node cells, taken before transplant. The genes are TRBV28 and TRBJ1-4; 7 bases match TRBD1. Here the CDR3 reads CASSQGVATNEKLFF. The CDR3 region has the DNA TGTGCCAGCAGCCAGGGGGTAGCAACTAATGAAAAACTGTTTTTT.